The 18 T cell receptor beta chains given below trace back to one sample, sequenced in a study of T cell clonality in common variable immunodeficiency. Assay: immunoSEQ multiplex PCR; the TCRdb copy retains only in-frame clones and omits some. The sample holds tens of thousands of clones, and no clone turns up only once. Material: peripheral blood mononuclear cells. The receptors originated from a person between 18 and 75 years old in good health.

This clone turned up a few times. The read comes to an end 3 residues before the CDR3 does, leaving the germline J gene to fill in the end. V usage is TRBV7-9 and J usage is TRBJ2-1, with TRBD1 as a possible D gene (5 bases). CDR1 and CDR2 (germline): SEHNR, FQNEAQ (reference sequence). The CDR3 runs to 15 residues. Trimming took 2 bases from V and 0 from J, leaving 8 bases between them. CDR3 sequence reads: CASSLLDSSYNEQFF. CDR3 DNA (partial): TGTGCCAGCAGCTTACTTGACAGCTCCTACAATGAG.

This clone was detected many times. The missing CDR3 end, 3 residues past where the read stops, is filled in from the germline J gene. The same CDR3 is also encoded by other DNA sequences in this sample. The chain uses TRBV18 and TRBJ1-1, with D perhaps matching TRBD1 (5 bases). CDR1 is KGHSH and CDR2 is LQKENI in the germline V gene. The CDR3 covers 18 residues. V was clipped by 2 bases and J by 0 bases, with 19 bases between them. The CDR3 DNA, read in part, is TGTGCCAGCTCACCATTGGGAGGGGCTTCTTCTTTGAACACTGAA. This translates into CASSPLGGASSLNTE. In full, the CDR3 reads CASSPLGGASSLNTEAFF.

This clone was seen repeatedly, ten times or more. The CDR3 goes on 3 residues after the read ends, and that part is filled in from the germline J gene. V and J are TRBV20-1 and TRBJ2-4, with D perhaps TRBD2 (6 bases). The CDR3 has 15 residues. Germline V lookup: CDR1 DFQATT, CDR2 SNEGSKA (reference sequence). Incomplete CDR3 DNA: TGCAGTGCTAGAGACAGGAGGGTAGGAAAAGAGACT. Its translation is CSARDRRVGKET. The CDR3 as a whole reads CSARDRRVGKETQYF.

This clone was detected only a few times. With the read ending 3 residues before the CDR3 end, the germline J gene is used to fill in that end. V and J are TRBV20-1 and TRBJ2-1; the D gene is possibly TRBD2 (7 bases). Germline values: CDR1 DFQATT, CDR2 SNEGSKA (reference sequence). The CDR3 consists of 14 residues. Trimming removed 6 bases from V and 2 bases from J, with 14 bases in between. CDR3 bases read: TGCAGTGCGGGGGGGGGCCCGGCCTACAATGAG. Translation gives CSAGGGPAYNE. The CDR3 in full is CSAGGGPAYNEQFF.

This clone has a count of ten or more. The DNA ends 3 residues before the CDR3 does, and the rest of the CDR3 is filled in from the germline J gene. The chain carries TRBV29-1 and TRBJ2-7, with 7 bases identical to TRBD1. The CDR3 consists of 12 residues. Germline V gene sequence: CDR1 SQVTM, CDR2 ANQGSEA. V was pared by 6 bases and J by 5 bases, with 7 bases of the junction left unmatched. The covered CDR3 bases are TGCAGCGTACGACAGGGTTGGAACGAG. Translated, it gives CSVRQGWNE. The CDR3 in its entirety is CSVRQGWNEQYF.

At least ten counts were recorded for this clone. The sequence runs out 3 residues before the end of the CDR3; the remainder is reconstructed from the germline J gene. The chain employs TRBV18 and TRBJ2-1, with D possibly called TRBD1 or TRBD2 (5 bases each). V lost 6 bases to trimming and J lost 5 bases, with 11 bases between them. Germline loops: CDR1 KGHSH, CDR2 LQKENI. The CDR3 has 13 residues. The CDR3 loop reads CASSLRENNEQFF. CDR3 bases read: TGTGCCAGCTCCCTCAGGGAGAACAATGAG.

At least ten counts were recorded for this clone. With the read ending 3 residues before the CDR3 end, the germline J gene is used to fill in that end. The gene calls are TRBV6-2 or TRBV6-3 and TRBJ2-1; 8 bases are shared with TRBD2. The ends lost 8 bases at V and 0 bases at J; junction bases unmatched: 0. The CDR3 has 13 residues. The germline V gene encodes CDR1 MNHEY and CDR2 SVGEGT. The CDR3 is CASRGGSYNEQFF. The DNA read from the CDR3 is TGTGCCAGCCGGGGGGGCTCCTACAATGAG.

This clone was counted only a few times. The sequence runs out 3 residues before the end of the CDR3; the remainder is reconstructed from the germline J gene. This chain joins TRBV18 and TRBJ1-5; D is perhaps TRBD1 (6 bases). With 6 bases removed from V and 6 bases from J, the gap between germline ends came to 12 bases. The CDR3 runs 13 residues. The germline V gene has CDR1 KGHSH and CDR2 LQKENI. The CDR3 bases that were read are TGTGCCAGCTCCCGGGGGGCAAGTCAGCCC. Translated: CASSRGASQP. In full, the CDR3 is CASSRGASQPQHF.

As regards this clone: The CDR3 end is not reached by the read, which stops 3 residues before it; the germline J gene fills it in. V and J are TRBV29-1 and TRBJ2-1; 7 bases match TRBD2. Germline CDR1 is SQVTM and CDR2 is ANQGSEA. This CDR3 has 14 residues. V shed 5 bases, J shed 8 bases, and the junction held 12 bases outside the gene matches. CDR3 amino acids: CSVRGVGVADEQFF. CDR3 DNA, as far as it was read: TGCAGCGTTCGGGGGGTAGGGGTTGCGGATGAG.

There are many counts of this clone. The sequenced CDR3 bases are TGTGCCAGTAAGAGTGGGCTTTCGCGGACC. This encodes CASKSGLSRT. The whole CDR3 sequence reads CASKSGLSRTQYF. V usage is TRBV19 and J usage is TRBJ2-5; D call uncertain. The read gets to within 3 residues of the CDR3 end, and the germline J gene fills in the rest. The germline gives CDR1 LNHDA, CDR2 SQIVND (reference sequence). The CDR3 sequence is 13 residues long. The V end was cut by 7 bases, the J end by 7 bases, with 16 bases between.

There are many counts of this clone. The CDR3 end lies 3 residues beyond the end of the read and is filled in from the germline J gene. J is TRBJ2-3 and V is TRBV7-3, with TRBD2 identical over 9 bases. The J segment lost 5 bases and the V segment lost 3 bases, leaving 6 bases of the junction unmatched. This CDR3 is built from 15 residues. CDR1 is SGHTA and CDR2 is FQGTGA in the germline V gene. CDR3 protein: CASSFYGGGGDTQYF. The covered CDR3 bases are TGTGCCAGCAGCTTTTACGGCGGGGGGGGAGATACG.

This clone has a count of ten or more. The DNA ends 3 residues before the CDR3 does, and the rest of the CDR3 is filled in from the germline J gene. The rearrangement links TRBV20-1 to TRBJ2-3; D remains ambiguous. The CDR3 consists of 11 residues. V was cut by 5 bases and J by 4 bases, with 7 bases left in between. CDR1 and CDR2 from the germline V gene are DFQATT and SNEGSKA (reference sequence). CDR3 bases read: TGCAGTGCTCTCAGATCAGATACG. Translated: CSALRSDT. The whole CDR3 sequence is CSALRSDTQYF.

There are many counts of this clone. The CDR3 end falls 3 residues outside the read, so it is completed with the germline J gene. The rearrangement links TRBV14 to TRBJ2-7; 7 positions match TRBD1. The ends lost 3 bases at V and 0 bases at J; junction bases unmatched: 5. CDR1 SGHDN and CDR2 FVKESK come from the germline V gene. The CDR3 is 15 amino acids. CDR3 loop: CASSHIGDSSYEQYF. CDR3 DNA, as far as it was read: TGTGCCAGCAGCCACATTGGGGACAGCTCCTACGAG.

The CDR3 bases that were read are TGTGCCAGCAGCCCTGACAGGGTGCGCGGA. This gives the protein CASSPDRVRG. The full CDR3 protein reads CASSPDRVRGAFF. The gene calls are TRBV11-3 and TRBJ1-1; 7 bases line up with TRBD1. The CDR3 end is not reached by the read, which stops 3 residues before it; the germline J gene fills it in. This CDR3 is built from 13 residues. Germline V lookup: CDR1 SGHNT, CDR2 YENEEA.

This clone was picked up many times. The sequence runs out 3 residues before the end of the CDR3; the remainder is reconstructed from the germline J gene. The chain links TRBV15 to TRBJ2-6; D remains ambiguous. V was trimmed by 3 bases and J by 2 bases, leaving 11 bases between them. In germline, CDR1 is LNHNV, CDR2 YYDKDF (reference sequence). The CDR3 runs 16 residues. Incomplete CDR3 DNA: TGTGCCACCAGCAGGAAAGCAGGTACTGGGGCCAACGTC. This translates into CATSRKAGTGANV. The CDR3 in its entirety is CATSRKAGTGANVLTF.

This clone was recorded at least ten times. The read comes to an end 3 residues before the CDR3 does, leaving the germline J gene to fill in the end. The chain uses TRBV7-9 and TRBJ2-1; perhaps D is TRBD1 or TRBD2 (6 bases each). Germline V gene sequence: CDR1 SEHNR, CDR2 FQNEAQ (reference sequence). The germline V and J ends were trimmed by 0 bases and 7 bases, with 13 bases remaining between them. The CDR3 totals 15 residues. CDR3 bases read: TGTGCCAGCAGCTTAGCGCTCACAGGGAGGAATGAG. Encoded protein: CASSLALTGRNE. The whole CDR3 sequence reads CASSLALTGRNEQFF.

This clone was seen many times. The read falls 3 residues short of the CDR3 end, and the missing part is taken from the germline J gene. This chain joins TRBV20-1 and TRBJ2-1; D uncertain. CDR1 DFQATT and CDR2 SNEGSKA come from the germline V gene (reference sequence). V was shortened by 3 bases and J by 7 bases, with 19 bases between the two germline ends. The CDR3 totals 15 residues. The CDR3 DNA, read in part, is TGCAGTGCTAGGCCCTTTTTTGGGCTAACTAATGAG. It translates to CSARPFFGLTNE. The full CDR3 reads CSARPFFGLTNEQFF.

The sample holds many counts of this clone. The missing CDR3 end, 3 residues past where the read stops, is filled in from the germline J gene. The rearrangement joins TRBV19 to TRBJ2-7, with 8 nucleotides matching TRBD1. CDR1 is LNHDA, CDR2 SQIVND, per germline (reference sequence). V gave up 5 bases and J gave up 0 bases; unmatched junction bases: 15. The CDR3 covers 18 residues. The CDR3 is CASSPRTGYLSPSYEQYF. Partial CDR3 DNA: TGTGCCAGTAGTCCCCGGACAGGGTACCTTTCGCCCTCCTACGAG.